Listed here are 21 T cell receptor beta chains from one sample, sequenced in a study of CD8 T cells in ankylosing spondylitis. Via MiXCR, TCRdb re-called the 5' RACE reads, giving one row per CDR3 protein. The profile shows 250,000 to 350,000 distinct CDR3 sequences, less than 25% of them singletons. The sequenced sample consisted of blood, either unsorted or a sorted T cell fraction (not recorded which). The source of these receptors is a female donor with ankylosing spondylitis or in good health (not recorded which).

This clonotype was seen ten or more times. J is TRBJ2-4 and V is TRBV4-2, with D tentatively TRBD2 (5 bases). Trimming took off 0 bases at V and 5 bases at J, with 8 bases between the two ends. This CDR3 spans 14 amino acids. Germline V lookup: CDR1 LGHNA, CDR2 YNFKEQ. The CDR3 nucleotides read TGTGCCAGCAGCCAAGACACAGCGGAAAACATTCAGTACTTC. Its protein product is CASSQDTAENIQYF.

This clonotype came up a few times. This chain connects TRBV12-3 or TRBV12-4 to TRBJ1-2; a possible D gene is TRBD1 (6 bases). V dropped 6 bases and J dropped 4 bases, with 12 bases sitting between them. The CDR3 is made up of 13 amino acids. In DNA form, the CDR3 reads TGTGCCAGCAGGCAGGGGCAGCTCTATGGCTACACCTTC. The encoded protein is CASRQGQLYGYTF.

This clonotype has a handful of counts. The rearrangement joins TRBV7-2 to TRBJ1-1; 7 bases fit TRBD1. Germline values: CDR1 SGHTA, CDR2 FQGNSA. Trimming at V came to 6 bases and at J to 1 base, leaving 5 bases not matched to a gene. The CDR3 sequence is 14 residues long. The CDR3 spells CASSRRTGNTEAFF. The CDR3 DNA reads TGTGCCAGCAGTCGCCGGACAGGGAACACTGAAGCTTTCTTT. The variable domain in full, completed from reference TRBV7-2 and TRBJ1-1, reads GAGVSQSPSNKVTEKGKDVELRCDPISGHTALYWYRQSLGQGLEFLIYFQGNSAPDKSGLPSDRFSAERTGGSVSTLTIQRTQQEDSAVYLCASSRRTGNTEAFFGQGTRLTVV.

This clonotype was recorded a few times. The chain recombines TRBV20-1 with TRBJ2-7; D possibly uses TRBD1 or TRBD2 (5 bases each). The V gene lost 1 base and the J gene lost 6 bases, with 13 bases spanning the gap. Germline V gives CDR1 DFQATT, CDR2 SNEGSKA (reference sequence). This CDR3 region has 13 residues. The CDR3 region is CSARAGRYVEQYF. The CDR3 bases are TGCAGTGCTAGAGCGGGGCGCTACGTCGAGCAGTACTTC.

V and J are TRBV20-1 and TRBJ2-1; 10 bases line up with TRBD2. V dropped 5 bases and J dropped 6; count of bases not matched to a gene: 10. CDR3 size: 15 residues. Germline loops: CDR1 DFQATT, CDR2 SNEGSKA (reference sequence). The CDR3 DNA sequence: TGCAGTGCTTTTCCGACTAGCGGGCGGGGCAATGAGCAGTTCTTC. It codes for CSAFPTSGRGNEQFF.

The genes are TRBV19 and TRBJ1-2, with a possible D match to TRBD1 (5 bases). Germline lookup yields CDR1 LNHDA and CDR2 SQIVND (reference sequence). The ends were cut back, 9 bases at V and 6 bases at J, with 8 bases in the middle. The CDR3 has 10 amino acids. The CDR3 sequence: CASRGDGYTF. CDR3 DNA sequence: TGTGCCAGCCGGGGGGATGGCTACACCTTC. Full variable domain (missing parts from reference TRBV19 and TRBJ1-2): DGGITQSPKYLFRKEGQNVTLSCEQNLNHDAMYWYRQDPGQGLRLIYYSQIVNDFQKGDIAEGYSVSREKKESFPLTVTSAQKNPTAFYLCASRGDGYTFGSGTRLTVV.

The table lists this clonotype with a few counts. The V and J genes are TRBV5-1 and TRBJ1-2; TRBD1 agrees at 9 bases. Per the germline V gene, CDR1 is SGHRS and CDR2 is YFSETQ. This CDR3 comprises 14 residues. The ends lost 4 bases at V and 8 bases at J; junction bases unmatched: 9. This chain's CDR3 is CASSAGTGWEGYTF. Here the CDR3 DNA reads TGCGCCAGCAGCGCAGGGACAGGGTGGGAAGGCTACACCTTC.

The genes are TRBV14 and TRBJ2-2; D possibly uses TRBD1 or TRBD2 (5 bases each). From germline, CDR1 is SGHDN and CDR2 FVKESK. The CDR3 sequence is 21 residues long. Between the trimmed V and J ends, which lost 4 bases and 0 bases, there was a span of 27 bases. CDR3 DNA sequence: TGTGCCAGCAGCCGAAAGATCAAGAGTGTACGAGGGGACGCGAACACCGGGGAGCTGTTTTTT. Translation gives CASSRKIKSVRGDANTGELFF.

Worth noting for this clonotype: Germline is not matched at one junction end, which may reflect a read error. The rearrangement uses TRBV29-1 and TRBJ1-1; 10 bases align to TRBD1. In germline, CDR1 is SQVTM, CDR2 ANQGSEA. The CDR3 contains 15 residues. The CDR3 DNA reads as TGCAGCGTTGAAGGACAGGGGGCTGGGAACCCTGAAGCTTTCTTT. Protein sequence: CSVEGQGAGNPEAFF.

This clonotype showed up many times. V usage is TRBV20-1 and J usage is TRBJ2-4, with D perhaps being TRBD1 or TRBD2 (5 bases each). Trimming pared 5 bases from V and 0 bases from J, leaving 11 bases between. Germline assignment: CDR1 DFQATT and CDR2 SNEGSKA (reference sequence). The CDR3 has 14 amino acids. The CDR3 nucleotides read TGCAGTGCTCCCGGGACGTTAGCCAAAAACATTCAGTACTTC. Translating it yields CSAPGTLAKNIQYF.

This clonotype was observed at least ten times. The CDR3 DNA reads as TGCAGCGTTGAGAATCCAGGGGCCGGCTACACCTTC. Translating it yields CSVENPGAGYTF. The rearrangement uses TRBV29-1 and TRBJ1-2; possibly TRBD1 for D (6 bases). The germline gives CDR1 SQVTM, CDR2 ANQGSEA. Trimming shortened V by 3 bases and J by 8 bases, and 13 bases separated the two germline ends. This CDR3 is built from 12 residues.

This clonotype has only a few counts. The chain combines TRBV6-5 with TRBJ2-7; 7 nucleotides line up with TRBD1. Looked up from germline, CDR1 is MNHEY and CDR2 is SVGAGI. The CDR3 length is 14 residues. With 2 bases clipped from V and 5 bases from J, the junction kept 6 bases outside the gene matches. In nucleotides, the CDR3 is TGTGCCAGCAGTTACCCTGACAGGGTCGACGAGCAGTACTTC. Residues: CASSYPDRVDEQYF.

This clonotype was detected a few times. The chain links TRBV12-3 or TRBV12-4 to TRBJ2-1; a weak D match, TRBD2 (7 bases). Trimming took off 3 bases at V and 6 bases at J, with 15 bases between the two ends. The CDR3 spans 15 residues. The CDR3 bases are TGTGCCAGCAGTTTGCCGGTAGGGGGGGCCAATGAGCAGTTCTTC. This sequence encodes CASSLPVGGANEQFF.

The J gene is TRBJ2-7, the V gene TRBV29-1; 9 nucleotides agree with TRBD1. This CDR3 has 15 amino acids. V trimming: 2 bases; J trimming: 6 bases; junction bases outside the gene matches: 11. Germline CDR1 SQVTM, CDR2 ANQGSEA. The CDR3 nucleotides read TGCAGCGTTGAAACTCCCGGGACAGGGTTTTCCGAGCAGTACTTC. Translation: CSVETPGTGFSEQYF.

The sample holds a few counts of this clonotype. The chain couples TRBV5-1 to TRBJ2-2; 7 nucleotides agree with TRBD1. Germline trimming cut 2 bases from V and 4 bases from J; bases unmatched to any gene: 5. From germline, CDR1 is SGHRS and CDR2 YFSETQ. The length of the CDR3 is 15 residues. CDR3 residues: CASSFEGATTGELFF. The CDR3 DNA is TGCGCCAGCAGCTTTGAGGGGGCGACCACCGGGGAGCTGTTTTTT.

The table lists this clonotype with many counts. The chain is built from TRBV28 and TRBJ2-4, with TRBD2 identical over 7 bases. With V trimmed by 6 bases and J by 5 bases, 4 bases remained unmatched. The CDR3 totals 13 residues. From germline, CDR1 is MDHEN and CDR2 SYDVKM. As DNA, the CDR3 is TGTGCCAGCAGCGAGGGAGGGCAAAACATTCAGTACTTC. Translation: CASSEGGQNIQYF. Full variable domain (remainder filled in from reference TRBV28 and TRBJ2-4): DVKVTQSSRYLVKRTGEKVFLECVQDMDHENMFWYRQDPGLGLRLIYFSYDVKMKEKGDIPEGYSVSREKKERFSLILESASTNQTSMYLCASSEGGQNIQYFGAGTRLSVL.

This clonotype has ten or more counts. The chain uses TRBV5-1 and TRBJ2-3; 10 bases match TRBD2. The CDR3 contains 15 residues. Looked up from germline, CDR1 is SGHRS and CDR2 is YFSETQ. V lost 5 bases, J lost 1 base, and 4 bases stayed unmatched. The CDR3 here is CASRTGTSGTDTQYF. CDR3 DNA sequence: TGCGCCAGCAGGACCGGGACTAGCGGCACAGATACGCAGTATTTT.

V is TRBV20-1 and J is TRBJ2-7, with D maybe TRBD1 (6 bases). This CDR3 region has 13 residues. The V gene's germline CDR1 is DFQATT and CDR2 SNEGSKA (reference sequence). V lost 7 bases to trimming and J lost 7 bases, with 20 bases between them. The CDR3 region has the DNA TGCAGTGTCCTGGCCCTGGGGGCGCGGGAGCAGTACTTC. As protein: CSVLALGAREQYF.

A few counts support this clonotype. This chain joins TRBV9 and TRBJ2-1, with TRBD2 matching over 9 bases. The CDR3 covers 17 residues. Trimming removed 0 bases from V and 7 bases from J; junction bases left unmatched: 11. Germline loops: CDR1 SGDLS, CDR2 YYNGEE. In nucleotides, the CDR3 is TGTGCCAGCAGCGTAGTGGTTGGCGGGAGGGCCAGGAATGAGCAGTTCTTC. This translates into CASSVVVGGRARNEQFF.

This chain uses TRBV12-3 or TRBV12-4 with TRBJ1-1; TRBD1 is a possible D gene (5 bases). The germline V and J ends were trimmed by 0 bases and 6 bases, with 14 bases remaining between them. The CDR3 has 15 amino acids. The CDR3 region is CASSLALRGLAEAFF. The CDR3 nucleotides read TGTGCCAGCAGTTTAGCGCTTCGGGGACTGGCTGAAGCTTTCTTT.

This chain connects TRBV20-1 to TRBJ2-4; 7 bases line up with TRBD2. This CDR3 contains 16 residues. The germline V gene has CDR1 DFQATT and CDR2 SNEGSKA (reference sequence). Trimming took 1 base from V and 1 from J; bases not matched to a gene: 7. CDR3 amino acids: CSARGGNGRAKNIQYF. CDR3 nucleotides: TGCAGTGCTAGAGGGGGAAACGGGAGGGCCAAAAACATTCAGTACTTC.